Listed below are T cell receptor beta chains from one sample, sequenced in a study of blood T cell repertoires in COVID-19. Measured with immunoSEQ multiplex PCR; TCRdb has only the in-frame clones, and not every one. Of under 450,000 clones detected, about 88% appear once; the ten largest clones hold 2.5% to 3%. Specimen: PBMCs or T cells enriched from blood (not recorded which). Receptor source: a woman between 25 and 40 years old who had recovered from COVID-19. Each CDR3 is given with its conserved first and last residue. A D gene is named only where the DNA matches it firmly. Clone size is not always given. Where it is, it says once, few, many or a class for expanded clones.

clone_size	d_call	j_call	v_call	cdr3_aa	cdr3_nt
NA	NA	TRBJ2-6	TRBV28	CASSLGSVSLRANVLTF	TGTGCCAGCAGCCTAGGGAGCGTATCCCTAAGAGCCAACGTCCTGACTTTC
NA	NA	TRBJ2-7	TRBV5-1	CASSLDAGKSYEQYF	TGCGCCAGCAGCTTGGATGCCGGGAAGTCCTACGAGCAGTACTTC
NA	TRBD1	TRBJ2-7	TRBV5-1	CASSLGPGGEQYF	TGCGCCAGCAGCTTGGGCCCAGGGGGCGAGCAGTACTTC
NA	TRBD2	TRBJ2-2	TRBV14	CASSPEWGIAGVHGELFF	TGTGCCAGCAGCCCAGAGTGGGGGATAGCGGGAGTCCACGGGGAGCTGTTTTTT
NA	NA	TRBJ1-1	TRBV28	CASSNPSMNTEAFF	TGTGCCAGCAGCAACCCCTCTATGAACACTGAAGCTTTCTTT
NA	NA	TRBJ2-1	TRBV28	CASSFWRVSYNEQFF	TGTGCCAGCAGTTTTTGGCGGGTCTCCTACAATGAGCAGTTCTTC
once	NA	TRBJ1-6	TRBV19	CASSITNSGEGSPLHF	TGTGCCAGTAGTATAACGAACAGTGGGGAGGGTTCACCCCTCCACTTT
NA	TRBD1	TRBJ2-5	TRBV3-1/TRBV3-2	CASSQDPRTGLFETQYF	TGTGCCAGCAGCCAAGATCCTAGGACAGGGTTATTTGAGACCCAGTACTTC
NA	TRBD1	TRBJ2-7	TRBV9	CASSVDRGTPYEQYF	TGTGCCAGCAGCGTAGACAGGGGGACCCCCTACGAGCAGTACTTC
NA	TRBD2	TRBJ2-7	TRBV9	CASSREGYDEQYF	TGTGCCAGCAGCAGGGAGGGGTATGACGAGCAGTACTTC
NA	NA	TRBJ2-2	TRBV5-1	CASSLRLPNTGELFF	TGCGCCAGCAGCTTGCGGTTACCGAACACCGGGGAGCTGTTTTTT
NA	TRBD2	TRBJ2-7	TRBV18	CASSPAPPSTSLLSYEQYF	TGTGCCAGCTCACCAGCCCCCCCTTCGACTAGCCTCCTCTCCTACGAGCAGTACTTC
once	TRBD1	TRBJ1-1	TRBV24-1	CATSDHTGTGAVNTEAFF	TGTGCCACCAGTGATCATACCGGGACAGGGGCGGTCAACACTGAAGCTTTCTTT
NA	NA	TRBJ1-1	TRBV4-1	CASSQDRSRAGENTEAFF	TGCGCCAGCAGCCAAGATCGTTCTCGGGCAGGGGAGAACACTGAAGCTTTCTTT
once	NA	TRBJ1-2	TRBV19	CASSRDKIGGYTF	TGTGCCAGTTCCCGGGACAAGATTGGGGGCTACACCTTC
NA	TRBD1	TRBJ2-7	TRBV28	CASKKGQMTYEQYF	TGTGCCAGCAAAAAGGGACAGATGACCTACGAGCAGTACTTC
NA	TRBD2	TRBJ2-3	TRBV2	CASAGASGSWVDTQYF	TGTGCCAGCGCCGGGGCGAGCGGGAGTTGGGTAGATACGCAGTATTTT
NA	TRBD1	TRBJ1-3	TRBV9	CASSVDLDRTGNTIYF	TGTGCCAGCAGCGTAGACTTGGACAGGACTGGAAACACCATATATTTT
NA	NA	TRBJ1-2	TRBV29-1	CSVEGGYTF	TGCAGCGTGGAGGGGGGCTACACCTTC
NA	TRBD2	TRBJ2-1	TRBV10-2	CASAGTSGINEQFF	TGCGCCAGTGCTGGGACTAGCGGGATCAATGAGCAGTTCTTC
NA	TRBD2	TRBJ2-7	TRBV5-1	CASSLAGLAGVGSYEQYF	TGCGCCAGCAGCTTGGCCGGGCTAGCGGGAGTAGGGTCCTACGAGCAGTACTTC
once	NA	TRBJ2-2	TRBV11-2	CASSFAGIANTGELFF	TGTGCCAGCAGCTTCGCAGGGATCGCGAACACCGGGGAGCTGTTTTTT
NA	NA	TRBJ1-6	TRBV28	CASRRRPVNSPLHF	TGTGCCAGCAGAAGGAGGCCAGTTAATTCACCCCTCCACTTT
NA	NA	TRBJ1-1	TRBV30	CAWSVQWTREAFF	TGTGCCTGGAGTGTTCAATGGACACGCGAAGCTTTCTTT
NA	NA	TRBJ2-5	TRBV29-1	CSVEVPGIGRSQYF	TGCAGCGTTGAAGTGCCAGGGATTGGCCGCTCCCAGTACTTC
NA	TRBD2	TRBJ2-7	TRBV7-9	CASSTETSGYYEQYF	TGTGCCAGCAGTACCGAGACTAGCGGGTACTACGAGCAGTACTTC
NA	NA	TRBJ2-7	TRBV5-1	CASSRDGNYEQYF	TGCGCCAGCAGCCGCGACGGGAACTACGAGCAGTACTTC
NA	NA	TRBJ2-1	TRBV19	CASSRSGYNEQFF	TGTGCCAGTAGCCGCAGCGGGTACAATGAGCAGTTCTTC
NA	NA	TRBJ1-1	TRBV7-9	CASRSGFGEAFF	TGTGCCAGCAGATCGGGGTTTGGTGAAGCTTTCTTT
NA	NA	TRBJ2-3	TRBV12-3/TRBV12-4	CASSRRDTQYF	TGTGCCAGCAGCCGTCGGGATACGCAGTATTTT
few	NA	TRBJ1-1	TRBV28	CASSLAMNTEAFF	TGTGCCAGCAGTCTAGCAATGAACACTGAAGCTTTCTTT
once	TRBD1	TRBJ1-2	TRBV10-3	CAISEYGQGLDYGYTF	TGTGCCATCAGTGAGTATGGACAGGGGCTTGACTATGGCTACACCTTC
NA	TRBD1	TRBJ2-7	TRBV13	CASSPAGQGAYEQYF	TGTGCCAGCAGCCCGGCCGGACAGGGAGCCTACGAGCAGTACTTC
NA	NA	TRBJ2-7	TRBV4-2	CASSPTVGGQGTTYEQYF	TGTGCCAGCAGCCCGACAGTGGGGGGCCAGGGGACTACCTACGAGCAGTACTTC
NA	TRBD2	TRBJ2-1	TRBV4-1	CASNTPSGGYNEQFF	TGCGCCAGCAACACCCCTAGCGGGGGATACAATGAGCAGTTCTTC